This entry is about one TCR beta chain. Trimming cost V 4 bases and J 1 base; bases outside gene matches: 9. The CDR3 covers 16 residues. Germline V CDR1 and CDR2: LGHNT, FRNRAP. The data are from a study of blood T cell repertoires in COVID-19. Overall study: Acute and convalescent COVID-19 samples came from the United States, Italy and Spain. From T cells, B-cell-depleted T cells, or PBMCs came the material, which was cDNA or gDNA.

Libraries were prepared by immunoSEQ multiplex PCR; TCRdb keeps only in-frame clonotypes and omits some of them. The sample holds more than 85,000 clones, 65% to 80% seen once. Sequencing was performed on peripheral blood. This sequence originates from a woman in her seventies with acute or convalescent COVID-19. The chain combines TRBV12-5 with TRBJ1-1, with 7 bases fitting TRBD1. CDR3 residues: CASGSPGTAKNTEAFF. CDR3 bases: TGTGCTAGTGGTTCCCCCGGGACAGCGAAGAACACTGAAGCTTTCTTT.